This TCR beta chain was identified in a study of T and B cells in COVID-19 patients. Study-wide background: COVID-19 patients gave peripheral blood either during active infection or after recovery. Critical illness requiring mechanical ventilation or extracorporeal membrane oxygenation affected 12 of 20 active-infection patients.

The study's findings and limits: Highly clonal in active COVID-19, TRB repertoires exceeded healthy-donor diversity and richness at recovery. Blood from mildly ill patients while symptomatic, and early samples from severe cases, were scarce.

V was clipped by 4 bases and J by 1 base; unmatched bases: 11. CDR1 SGHRS and CDR2 YFSETQ come from the germline V gene. This CDR3 contains 17 residues. From blood, roughly 220-550 ng of genomic DNA served as TRB template. This clonotype was observed a few times. Its antigen is unknown. Multiplex PCR with BIOMED2 TRB-A/B primer pools amplified TRB rearrangements. TCRdb redid the calling of the multiplex PCR reads with MiXCR, one entry per CDR3 protein. This sample yields 7,500 to 8,500 distinct CDR3 sequences, of which 35% to 50% are seen a single time; over 2.5% belongs to the top ten. This TCR derives from a human donor who had recovered from COVID-19. Sample: blood. V gene TRBV5-1 combines with J gene TRBJ2-3; 8 nucleotides match TRBD2. Here the CDR3 reads CASSPPDSGAGTDTQYF. As DNA, the CDR3 is TGCGCCAGCAGCCCACCTGATAGCGGGGCCGGCACAGATACGCAGTATTTT.